This T cell receptor beta chain was found in a study of OX40 agonist ivuxolimab in advanced cancers. Notes on this clone: Its matching antigen is unknown.

Germline loops: CDR1 SGDLS, CDR2 YYNGEE. V lost 1 base to trimming and J lost 3 bases, with 13 bases between them. The CDR3 spans 15 residues. Study-level findings and limits: CD4+ and CD8+ blood T cells expanded clonally by week 6 at 0.1 to 3.0 mg/kg.

The method was immunoSEQ multiplex PCR; TCRdb's version includes in-frame clones alone and lacks a portion of them. The table records 70,000 to 95,000 clones, more than 90% of them present only once. This clonotype originated in an adult with an advanced solid tumor such as melanoma, head and neck, liver or kidney cancer. The chain is built from TRBV9 and TRBJ1-1; unclear D gene. Sample: CD4+ or CD8+ T cells sorted from blood, taken in a trial of the OX40 agonist ivuxolimab. CDR3 sequence reads: CASSVRPDGDTEAFF. CDR3 coding DNA: TGTGCCAGCAGCGTAAGACCCGATGGGGACACTGAAGCTTTCTTT.